This T cell receptor (beta chain) was observed in a study of blood T cell repertoires in COVID-19. Study details: The United States, Italy and Spain supplied acute and convalescent COVID-19 samples.

This CDR3 comprises 15 residues. Unmatched junction bases numbered 11, after V lost 4 bases and J lost 8 bases. Source study methods: Estimation of nucleated cell counts was performed using reference gene primer amplification. TCRdb's table, derived via immunoSEQ multiplex PCR, lists solely in-frame clones and lacks some. D and trimming were read from the DNA, whereas the V and J calls and clone size are those reported in that table. In the table there are approximately 26,000 clones, around 89% of which are singletons. Sequenced: peripheral blood. This chain joins TRBV23-1 and TRBJ1-1, with TRBD1 matching 9 bases. Being an ORF, TRBV23-1 has a function that is uncertain. The TCR sequence derives from a woman aged 55-69 years with active COVID-19. CDR3 sequence: CASSRRTGAKSEAFF. The CDR3 DNA reads as TGCGCCAGCAGTCGACGGACAGGGGCAAAATCCGAAGCTTTCTTT.